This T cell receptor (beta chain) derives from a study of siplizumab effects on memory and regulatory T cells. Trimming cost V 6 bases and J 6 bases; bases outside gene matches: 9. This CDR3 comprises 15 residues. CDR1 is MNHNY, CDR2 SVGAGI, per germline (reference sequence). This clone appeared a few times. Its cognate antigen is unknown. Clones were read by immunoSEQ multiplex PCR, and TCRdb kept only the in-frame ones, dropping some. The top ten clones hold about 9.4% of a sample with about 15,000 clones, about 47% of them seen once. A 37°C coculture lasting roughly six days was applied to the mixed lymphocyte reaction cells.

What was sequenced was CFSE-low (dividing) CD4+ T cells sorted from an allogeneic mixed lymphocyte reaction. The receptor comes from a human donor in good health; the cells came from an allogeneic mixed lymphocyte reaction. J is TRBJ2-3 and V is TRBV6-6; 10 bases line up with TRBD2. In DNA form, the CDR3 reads TGTGCCAGCAGACAGACTAGCGGGTTTATTGATACGCAGTATTTT. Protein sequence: CASRQTSGFIDTQYF.